The 8 T cell receptor beta chains listed next were all sequenced from one sample in a study of shared T cell receptors in the human thymus. The assay was immunoSEQ multiplex PCR, and TCRdb's table has in-frame clones only and misses some. This sample has hundreds of thousands of clones, with about 90% found just once. These data are also associated with another study on human thymus T cells.

The sample comprised thymocytes. The receptors derive from a boy under two years old with a congenital heart defect.

This clone was detected a few times. V gene TRBV4-3 combines with J gene TRBJ2-1, with D perhaps matching TRBD2 (5 bases). Trimming shortened V by 1 base and J by 4 bases, and 11 bases separated the two germline ends. This CDR3 is 15 amino acids long. Germline loops: CDR1 LGHNA, CDR2 YSLEER. The CDR3 is CASSQVREPYNEQFF. As DNA, the CDR3 is TGCGCCAGCAGCCAAGTACGGGAACCTTACAATGAGCAGTTCTTC.

Notes on this clone: Other nucleotide sequences from this sample produce the same CDR3. V gene TRBV7-9 combines with J gene TRBJ1-2, with D uncertain. The CDR3 spans 12 residues. Looked up from germline, CDR1 is SEHNR and CDR2 is FQNEAQ (reference sequence). The germline V and J ends were trimmed by 0 bases and 4 bases, with 3 bases remaining between them. CDR3 amino acids: CASSLASYGYTF. The CDR3, as DNA: TGTGCCAGCAGCTTAGCCAGCTATGGCTACACCTTC.

V and J are TRBV7-9 and TRBJ1-3; D remains ambiguous. V lost 5 bases and J lost 0, with 11 bases in between. Germline-derived CDR1 and CDR2 are SEHNR and FQNEAQ (reference sequence). The CDR3 runs to 15 residues. CDR3 nucleotide sequence: TGTGCCAGCAGCCCCCTCCCCAGCTCTGGAAACACCATATATTTT. It specifies CASSPLPSSGNTIYF.

The J gene is TRBJ2-4, the V gene TRBV4-3, with 10 bases fitting TRBD2. From germline, CDR1 is LGHNA and CDR2 YSLEER. CDR3 length: 19 amino acids. After removal of 4 bases from V and 0 bases from J, the junction contained 12 bases not matched to a gene. The CDR3 sequence: CASSLKQPSGSGAKNIQYF. CDR3 coding DNA: TGCGCCAGCAGCCTTAAGCAGCCTAGCGGGAGCGGAGCCAAAAACATTCAGTACTTC.

This chain links TRBV19 with TRBJ1-1; no firm D call. The germline V and J ends were trimmed by 3 bases and 4 bases, with 15 bases remaining between them. Per the germline V gene, CDR1 is LNHDA and CDR2 is SQIVND (reference sequence). The CDR3 extends over 15 amino acids. In DNA form, the CDR3 reads TGTGCCAGTAGTATCGGGAGGGTCATGGGCACTGAAGCTTTCTTT. This codes for CASSIGRVMGTEAFF.

On this clone itself: Other DNA variants within this sample encode the same CDR3. The rearrangement links TRBV28 to TRBJ2-6; D is ambiguous. The CDR3 sequence is 14 residues long. The germline CDR1 and CDR2 sequences are MDHEN and SYDVKM. Trimming took 3 bases from V and 0 from J, leaving 3 bases between them. In nucleotides, the CDR3 is TGTGCCAGCAGTTTGGCCTCTGGGGCCAACGTCCTGACTTTC. Amino acid sequence: CASSLASGANVLTF.

The rearrangement links TRBV6-5 to TRBJ2-2; unclear D gene. Germline-derived CDR1 and CDR2 are MNHEY and SVGAGI. Trimming shortened V by 6 bases and J by 0 bases, and 8 bases separated the two germline ends. The CDR3 runs to 14 residues. CDR3 protein: CASRTEANTGELFF. DNA of the CDR3: TGTGCCAGCAGGACCGAGGCGAACACCGGGGAGCTGTTTTTT.

V usage is TRBV7-9 and J usage is TRBJ2-7; 10 bases fit TRBD2. V trimming: 1 base; J trimming: 4 bases; junction bases outside the gene matches: 7. This CDR3 comprises 16 residues. Germline V lookup: CDR1 SEHNR, CDR2 FQNEAQ (reference sequence). CDR3 residues: CASSLEREGGEYEQYF. The CDR3, as DNA: TGTGCCAGCAGCTTAGAGCGGGAGGGTGGGGAGTACGAGCAGTACTTC. Based on the CDR3 plus reference TRBV7-9 and TRBJ2-7, the full variable domain is DTGVSQNPRHKITKRGQNVTFRCDPISEHNRLYWYRQTLGQGPEFLTYFQNEAQLEKSRLLSDRFSAERPKGSFSTLEIQRTEQGDSAMYLCASSLEREGGEYEQYFGPGTRLTVT.